The 16 T cell receptor beta chains below were found in one sample sequenced in a study of CD8 T cells in ankylosing spondylitis. TCRdb ran MiXCR on the 5' RACE reads and lists one entry per CDR3 protein. There are about 280,000 distinct CDR3 sequences in the sample; 15% to 20% occur only once, and roughly 8% lies in the top ten. Sequencing used blood, either unsorted or a sorted T cell fraction (not recorded which). Source of these receptors: a male donor with ankylosing spondylitis or in good health (not recorded which).

This clonotype was observed a handful of times. The chain has TRBV5-6 and TRBJ2-2; 8 nucleotides align to TRBD1. The CDR3 has 16 residues. The V segment lost 0 bases and the J segment 2 bases; nucleotides outside the gene matches: 3. The germline V gene encodes CDR1 SGHDT and CDR2 YYEEEE. This chain's CDR3 is CASSLEQGVNTGELFF. CDR3 in DNA: TGTGCCAGCAGCTTGGAACAGGGGGTTAACACCGGGGAGCTGTTTTTT.

This clonotype was counted many times. V gene TRBV11-2 combines with J gene TRBJ2-2, with a weak D call TRBD1 (6 bases). The CDR3 spans 14 residues. Germline CDR1 SGHAT, CDR2 FQNNGV. V was pared by 9 bases and J by 0 bases, with 11 bases between. CDR3: CASSGHTNTGELFF. As DNA, the CDR3 is TGTGCCAGTTCGGGACACACGAACACCGGGGAGCTGTTTTTT. Drawing the rest from reference TRBV11-2 and TRBJ2-2, the complete variable domain is EAGVAQSPRYKIIEKRQSVAFWCNPISGHATLYWYQQILGQGPKLLIQFQNNGVVDDSQLPKDRFSAERLKGVDSTLKIQPAKLEDSAVYLCASSGHTNTGELFFGEGSRLTVL.

This clonotype has just a few counts. The genes are TRBV3-1 and TRBJ1-2, with D possibly matching TRBD1 (5 bases). CDR3 length: 14 residues. V shed 1 base and J shed 7 bases, with 13 bases lying between them. Germline-derived CDR1 and CDR2 are LGHDT and YNNKEL (reference sequence). The CDR3 loop reads CASSQVSGDSGYTF. As DNA, the CDR3 is TGTGCCAGCAGCCAAGTGTCCGGGGACTCTGGCTACACCTTC.

This clonotype turned up a few times. The chain links TRBV28 to TRBJ2-1; D assignment may be TRBD1 or TRBD2 (5 bases each). The CDR3 consists of 13 residues. Trimming removed 6 bases from V and 4 bases from J, with 10 bases in between. Germline CDR1 and CDR2: MDHEN and SYDVKM. The DNA for the CDR3 is TGTGCCAGCAGCTCCGAGGGGTACAATGAGCAGTTCTTC. This gives the protein CASSSEGYNEQFF.

This clonotype has just a few counts. V and J are TRBV5-6 and TRBJ2-5; D unclear. Germline assignment: CDR1 SGHDT and CDR2 YYEEEE. CDR3 size: 14 residues. The germline V and J ends were trimmed by 5 bases and 4 bases, with 15 bases remaining between them. The DNA for the CDR3 is TGTGCCAGCAGTCGGCGCTCCTCGGGAGAGACCCAGTACTTC. Encoded protein: CASSRRSSGETQYF.

This clonotype was seen repeatedly, ten times or more. The J gene is TRBJ2-2, the V gene TRBV27; TRBD1 matches at 8 bases. V lost 5 bases and J lost 6; bases outside the gene matches: 5. The CDR3 is 14 amino acids. The germline CDR1 and CDR2 sequences are MNHEY and SMNVEV (reference sequence). CDR3 loop: CASSPGQGAGELFF. As DNA, the CDR3 is TGTGCCAGCAGTCCCGGACAGGGCGCCGGGGAGCTGTTTTTT.

The chain employs TRBV6-1 and TRBJ2-3; no clear D. CDR1 is MNHNS, CDR2 SASEGT, per germline. The CDR3 length is 14 residues. Trimming cost V 7 bases and J 4 bases, with 15 bases left between them. For the CDR3, the DNA is TGTGCCAGCATCGCCTCCCCTGGCGCAGATACGCAGTATTTT. Amino acid sequence: CASIASPGADTQYF.

This clonotype was counted only a few times. The chain employs TRBV20-1 and TRBJ1-5, with 7 bases that match TRBD1. The germline V gene has CDR1 DFQATT and CDR2 SNEGSKA (reference sequence). The V gene end was trimmed by 5 bases and the J gene end by 3 bases; junction bases not matched to a gene: 10. This CDR3 contains 15 residues. CDR3 sequence (DNA): TGCAGTGCTCCCCTATCGACAGGGAACAATCAGCCCCAGCATTTT. Encoded protein: CSAPLSTGNNQPQHF.

This clonotype was detected a few times. The chain couples TRBV20-1 to TRBJ1-6, with D perhaps matching TRBD1 (5 bases). This CDR3 comprises 15 residues. Germline CDR1 is DFQATT and CDR2 is SNEGSKA (reference sequence). V lost 3 bases to trimming and J lost 9 bases, with 18 bases between them. This chain's CDR3 is CSASADIGGGSPLHF. The CDR3 DNA sequence: TGCAGTGCTAGCGCGGACATCGGGGGAGGTTCACCCCTCCACTTT.

The chain joins TRBV9 to TRBJ2-2; tentatively, D is TRBD1 or TRBD2 (6 bases each). This CDR3 contains 17 residues. Deletions cut 0 bases from V and 1 base from J, with 13 bases between. The germline gives CDR1 SGDLS, CDR2 YYNGEE. The CDR3 DNA reads as TGTGCCAGCAGCGTAGCTACGGGGGCCTTGAACACCGGGGAGCTGTTTTTT. Translation gives CASSVATGALNTGELFF.

V is TRBV11-1 and J is TRBJ2-5; TRBD1 aligns across 7 bases. The CDR3 is made up of 14 amino acids. Germline V gene sequence: CDR1 SGHAT, CDR2 FQDESV (reference sequence). Unmatched junction bases numbered 8, after V lost 5 bases and J lost 5 bases. CDR3 loop: CASSGRTGGETQYF. The CDR3, as DNA: TGTGCCAGCAGCGGCAGGACAGGTGGCGAGACCCAGTACTTC.

The table lists this clonotype with a few counts. This chain connects TRBV20-1 to TRBJ2-3, with D possibly matching TRBD2 (6 bases). Trimming removed 6 bases at V and 0 bases at J, with 13 bases between. Germline assignment: CDR1 DFQATT and CDR2 SNEGSKA (reference sequence). The CDR3 is made up of 14 amino acids. The CDR3 region has the DNA TGCAGTGCCCCAGCGGGTAAAAGCACAGATACGCAGTATTTT. Translation: CSAPAGKSTDTQYF.

This rearrangement joins TRBV6-2 or TRBV6-3 to TRBJ1-1; D gene unclear. V gave up 2 bases and J gave up 0 bases, with 7 bases separating them. CDR3 length: 14 amino acids. CDR1 is MNHEY, CDR2 SVGEGT, per germline. CDR3 in amino acids: CASSYSGLNTEAFF. The DNA of the CDR3 is TGTGCCAGCAGTTACAGCGGGTTGAACACTGAAGCTTTCTTT.

V is TRBV12-3 or TRBV12-4 and J is TRBJ2-1, with 8 bases aligning to TRBD2. V shed 6 bases, J shed 6 bases, and the junction held 4 bases outside the gene matches. The CDR3 has 13 residues. The CDR3 region is CASRVAGSNEQFF. The CDR3 DNA reads as TGTGCCAGCAGGGTAGCGGGGAGCAATGAGCAGTTCTTC.

This clonotype occurred many times. The J gene is TRBJ2-7, the V gene TRBV10-2; 10 bases fit TRBD2. V shed 6 bases and J 5 bases; nucleotides not matched to a gene: 4. The CDR3 runs 13 residues. From germline, CDR1 is WSHSY and CDR2 SAAADI. CDR3 DNA: TGCGCCAGCAGCATAGCGGGAGGAAACGAGCAGTACGTC. It translates to CASSIAGGNEQYV.

The chain couples TRBV5-1 to TRBJ2-3; D gene uncertain. V was shortened by 2 bases and J by 6 bases, with 7 bases between the two germline ends. The CDR3 extends over 12 amino acids. The germline V gene encodes CDR1 SGHRS and CDR2 YFSETQ. The CDR3 nucleotides are TGCGCCAGCAGCTTTGACCCGGATACGCAGTATTTT. Translating it yields CASSFDPDTQYF. Complete variable domain (other parts from reference TRBV5-1 and TRBJ2-3): KAGVTQTPRYLIKTRGQQVTLSCSPISGHRSVSWYQQTPGQGLQFLFEYFSETQRNKGNFPGRFSGRQFSNSRSEMNVSTLELGDSALYLCASSFDPDTQYFGPGTRLTVL.